A single T cell receptor beta chain is shown here with its context. From germline, CDR1 is SGHVS and CDR2 FNYEAQ. This CDR3 spans 15 amino acids. V shed 5 bases and J 2 bases; nucleotides not matched to a gene: 6. These data come from a study of blood T cell repertoires in COVID-19. About the study: Material from acute and convalescent COVID-19 was sourced from the United States, Italy and Spain. The cDNA or gDNA used as material had been derived from T cells, B-cell-depleted T cells, or PBMCs.

Original methodology: Counts of nucleated cells, estimated from reference gene primer amplification, were obtained. The data were produced by immunoSEQ multiplex PCR, yet TCRdb's version contains in-frame clones alone and is incomplete. V and J calls and clone size come straight from that table; D and trimming were deduced from the DNA. The sample lists about 41,000 clones, nearly 90% seen once, with roughly 4.3% in the top ten. The rearrangement joins TRBV7-6 to TRBJ1-2; 9 nucleotides agree with TRBD1. This sequence originates from a man in his fifties or sixties with acute or convalescent COVID-19. Sequencing was carried out using peripheral blood. CDR3 nucleotides: TGTGCCAGCAGCGCCCTAGGGACAGGGAACTATGGCTACACCTTC. It codes for CASSALGTGNYGYTF.